The 14 T cell receptor beta chains below were found in one sample sequenced in a study of OX40 agonist ivuxolimab in advanced cancers. TCRdb's copy holds only in-frame clones and misses some; the assay was immunoSEQ multiplex PCR. The profile shows about 21,000 clones, 70% to 85% of them singletons. This specimen was CD4+ or CD8+ T cells sorted from blood, taken in a trial of the OX40 agonist ivuxolimab. The receptors were gathered from an adult with an advanced solid tumor such as melanoma, head and neck, liver or kidney cancer.

This chain joins TRBV10-1 and TRBJ2-3; 10 nucleotides line up with TRBD2. Looked up from germline, CDR1 is WNHNN and CDR2 is SYGVQD (reference sequence). CDR3 size: 15 residues. With V trimmed by 2 bases and J by 5 bases, 4 bases remained unmatched. For the CDR3, the DNA is TGCGCCAGCAGTGAGCAGCGGGAGGGAATAGATACGCAGTATTTT. Its translation: CASSEQREGIDTQYF.

CDR3 loop: CASSNRGGTGELFF. The CDR3 DNA reads as TGTGCCAGCAGCAACAGGGGTGGCACCGGGGAGCTGTTTTTT. This chain connects TRBV7-3 to TRBJ2-2; 7 nucleotides align to TRBD1. There are 14 residues in the CDR3. With V trimmed by 5 bases and J by 4 bases, 4 bases remained unmatched. CDR1 and CDR2 from the germline V gene are SGHTA and FQGTGA.

CDR3 loop: CAIRGDRERSPLHF. DNA for the CDR3: TGTGCCATCAGAGGCGACAGGGAGAGGTCACCCCTCCACTTT. The chain uses TRBV10-3 and TRBJ1-6; 7 nucleotides match TRBD1. V lost 6 bases, J lost 10 bases, and 9 bases stayed unmatched. CDR3 length: 14 residues. CDR1 and CDR2 (germline): ENHRY, SYGVKD.

V usage is TRBV2 and J usage is TRBJ2-5; 10 bases match TRBD2. The CDR3 spans 16 residues. V trimming: 6 bases; J trimming: 0 bases; junction bases outside the gene matches: 7. The germline V gene encodes CDR1 SNHLY and CDR2 FYNNEI. Written as DNA, the CDR3 is TGTGCCAGCAGCGCACTTAGCGGGAGGAACCAAGAGACCCAGTACTTC. Translating it yields CASSALSGRNQETQYF. The whole variable domain, filled in from reference TRBV2 and TRBJ2-5, reads EPEVTQTPSHQVTQMGQEVILRCVPISNHLYFYWYRQILGQKVEFLVSFYNNEISEKSEIFDDQFSVERPDGSNFTLKIRSTKLEDSAMYFCASSALSGRNQETQYFGPGTRLLVL.

This chain connects TRBV5-6 to TRBJ1-1, with D unresolved. The germline V and J ends were trimmed by 4 bases and 6 bases, with 7 bases remaining between them. The germline V gene encodes CDR1 SGHDT and CDR2 YYEEEE. The CDR3 has 11 residues. The CDR3 coding sequence is TGTGCCAGCAGCCGAGGGTCTGAAGCTTTCTTT. Its translation is CASSRGSEAFF.

This chain joins TRBV5-1 and TRBJ2-5; 9 nucleotides match TRBD2. Germline CDR1 SGHRS, CDR2 YFSETQ. After removal of 1 base from V and 3 bases from J, the junction contained 4 bases not matched to a gene. The CDR3 sequence is 15 residues long. CDR3 in DNA: TGCGCCAGCAGCTTGTTGGTAGCGGGAGAAGAGACCCAGTACTTC. This translates into CASSLLVAGEETQYF.

V usage is TRBV6-6 and J usage is TRBJ2-7, with a tentative D call TRBD1 (6 bases). The CDR3 has 14 residues. CDR1 is MNHNY, CDR2 SVGAGI, per germline (reference sequence). Trimming took off 2 bases at V and 3 bases at J, with 11 bases between the two ends. The CDR3 DNA is TGTGCCAGCAGTTACAGGACAGACTTCTACGAGCAGTACTTC. Its translation is CASSYRTDFYEQYF.

The gene calls are TRBV7-9 and TRBJ2-7; weak D call: TRBD2 (5 bases). The CDR3 loop spans 14 amino acids. The V end lost 4 bases, the J end lost 6 bases, and 16 bases lay between the germline ends. Germline CDR1 and CDR2: SEHNR and FQNEAQ (reference sequence). The CDR3 is CASSSGLRPPEQYF. CDR3 DNA: TGTGCCAGCAGCTCTGGACTCCGACCCCCCGAGCAGTACTTC. Supplemented by reference TRBV7-9 and TRBJ2-7, the full variable domain reads DTGVSQNPRHKITKRGQNVTFRCDPISEHNRLYWYRQTLGQGPEFLTYFQNEAQLEKSRLLSDRFSAERPKGSFSTLEIQRTEQGDSAMYLCASSSGLRPPEQYFGPGTRLTVT.

This sequence joins TRBV6-1 and TRBJ2-1; D not resolved. The CDR3 runs 15 residues. The germline V gene has CDR1 MNHNS and CDR2 SASEGT. Trimming shortened V by 4 bases and J by 0 bases, and 10 bases separated the two germline ends. CDR3: CASSVLVGSYNEQFF. The CDR3 DNA reads TGTGCCAGCAGTGTCTTGGTCGGCTCCTACAATGAGCAGTTCTTC.

This clone is categorized as medium-sized. This chain joins TRBV9 and TRBJ2-6, with D perhaps TRBD1 (6 bases). Germline V gives CDR1 SGDLS, CDR2 YYNGEE. V was clipped by 2 bases and J by 1 base, with 7 bases between them. This CDR3 has 15 amino acids. The chain's CDR3 is CASSVGASGANVLTF. CDR3 DNA: TGTGCCAGCAGCGTGGGGGCTTCTGGGGCCAACGTCCTGACTTTC. Looking up the rest from reference TRBV9 and TRBJ2-6 gives the full variable domain: DSGVTQTPKHLITATGQRVTLRCSPRSGDLSVYWYQQSLDQGLQFLIQYYNGEERAKGNILERFSAQQFPDLHSELNLSSLELGDSALYFCASSVGASGANVLTFGAGSRLTVL.

This clone was counted between two and nine times. The chain joins TRBV7-3 to TRBJ1-2; 8 bases map to TRBD1. This CDR3 contains 13 residues. V shed 5 bases, J shed 8 bases, and the junction held 7 bases outside the gene matches. Germline V gene data show CDR1 as SGHTA and CDR2 as FQGTGA. The CDR3 bases are TGTGCCAGCAGCCCAGGACAGGGTCTGGGCTACACCTTC. Translating it yields CASSPGQGLGYTF. Complete variable domain (other parts from reference TRBV7-3 and TRBJ1-2): GAGVSQTPSNKVTEKGKYVELRCDPISGHTALYWYRQSLGQGPEFLIYFQGTGAADDSGLPNDRFFAVRPEGSVSTLKIQRTERGDSAVYLCASSPGQGLGYTFGSGTRLTVV.

The sample holds one count of this clone. V usage is TRBV10-3 and J usage is TRBJ2-7; no reliable D call. Trimming took off 6 bases at V and 0 bases at J, with 3 bases between the two ends. The CDR3 runs 11 residues. Germline V gene data show CDR1 as ENHRY and CDR2 as SYGVKD. CDR3 region: CAISSSYEQYF. CDR3 nucleotides: TGTGCCATCAGCAGCTCCTACGAGCAGTACTTC.

This chain connects TRBV14 to TRBJ2-7; 8 bases map to TRBD2. The junction had 4 bases not matched to a gene; V was cut back by 6 bases and J by 3 bases. The CDR3 is 13 residues long. CDR1 is SGHDN, CDR2 FVKESK, per germline. The CDR3 bases are TGTGCCAGCAGACCAGGGACTAGCTACGAGCAGTACTTC. It is translated as CASRPGTSYEQYF.

The chain recombines TRBV7-9 with TRBJ1-4; tentatively, D is TRBD1 (6 bases). This CDR3 has 16 amino acids. V lost 5 bases and J lost 8, with 21 bases in between. Per germline, CDR1 SEHNR and CDR2 FQNEAQ (reference sequence). This CDR3 is CASSALNRVGGEKLFF. CDR3 in DNA: TGTGCCAGCAGCGCTCTAAACAGGGTCGGTGGGGAAAAACTGTTTTTT.